This record looks at one T cell receptor (beta chain) sequence and its context. As yet, its antigen is unknown. In making TCR cDNA, 5'RACE template switching added a universal primer site and UMIs to it. TCRdb ran MiXCR on the 5' RACE reads and lists one entry per CDR3 protein. Of around 300,000 distinct CDR3 sequences detected, about 4% appear once; the ten largest clones hold around 23%. This specimen comes from a study of T cells after yellow fever vaccination. Points from the study as a whole: Clonotypes shared by both compartments, CD4 and CD8, made up a small share.

Germline lookup yields CDR1 LGHNA and CDR2 YSLEER. This CDR3 is 15 amino acids long. The V and J ends lost 3 bases and 2 bases, in that order; junction bases with no gene match: 3. The chain recombines TRBV4-3 with TRBJ2-7, with 11 bases fitting TRBD2. This receptor was taken from a man between 18 and 35 years old who received the YFV17D yellow fever vaccine. Sequenced here: PBMCs, sampled 5 days after the yellow fever booster vaccination. In nucleotides, the CDR3 is TGCGCCAGCAGCCAGGGGACTAGCGGTGCCTACGAGCAGTACTTC. This translates into CASSQGTSGAYEQYF.